A single sample is the source of the 9 T cell receptor beta chains below, sequenced in a study of response to subunit inactivated influenza vaccine. Each CDR3 protein is one row after TCRdb ran MiXCR on the RT-PCR reads. Altogether more than 700,000 distinct CDR3 sequences are present, 21% being singletons, with the ten largest covering around 9.6%. Sequencing used PBMCs from blood, obtained 5 days after vaccination. These receptors came from a man in his forties or fifties who received an inactivated influenza vaccine.

This clonotype was observed a few times. V usage is TRBV15 and J usage is TRBJ2-5; D call uncertain. V was cut by 0 bases and J by 5 bases, with 13 bases left in between. The CDR3 extends over 15 amino acids. Germline loops: CDR1 LNHNV, CDR2 YYDKDF (reference sequence). This CDR3 is CATSRDNLRRETQYF. The CDR3 DNA follows: TGTGCCACCAGCAGAGATAACCTAAGGCGGGAGACCCAGTACTTC.

As concerns this clonotype: At one boundary the junction diverges from the germline segment, which might be a read error. This chain uses TRBV5-1 with TRBJ1-1; 8 positions match TRBD1. Germline values: CDR1 SGHRS, CDR2 YFSETQ. This CDR3 has 15 residues. CDR3 nucleotide sequence: TGCGCCAGCAGCCCCAGGGGGCAGGAGAACAGTGAAGCTTTCTTT. Encoded protein: CASSPRGQENSEAFF.

The rearrangement uses TRBV7-2 and TRBJ1-1; D is ambiguous. Trimming removed 0 bases at V and 0 bases at J, with 11 bases between. Germline-derived CDR1 and CDR2 are SGHTA and FQGNSA. The CDR3 is 16 residues long. The DNA for the CDR3 is TGTGCCAGCAGCTTAGCGGGAGGTTTAATGAACACTGAAGCTTTCTTT. Translated, it gives CASSLAGGLMNTEAFF.

The rearrangement links TRBV18 to TRBJ1-1; D gene uncertain. V lost 3 bases, J lost 6 bases, and 14 bases lay in between. The CDR3 has 14 residues. Looked up from germline, CDR1 is KGHSH and CDR2 is LQKENI. The CDR3 protein is CASSPADLTPEAFF. CDR3 bases: TGTGCCAGCTCACCTGCGGACTTAACCCCTGAAGCTTTCTTT.

This clonotype was observed a handful of times. The rearrangement links TRBV20-1 to TRBJ2-7, with a tentative D call TRBD2 (5 bases). The V end lost 1 base, the J end lost 4 bases, and 14 bases lay between the germline ends. Per the germline V gene, CDR1 is DFQATT and CDR2 is SNEGSKA (reference sequence). The CDR3 sequence is 14 residues long. For the CDR3, the DNA is TGCAGTGCTAGAGCCCAACTGCGGGTTTACGAGCAGTACTTC. Its protein is CSARAQLRVYEQYF.

This clonotype was counted a single time. This chain links TRBV4-1 with TRBJ2-2; no firm D call. The CDR3 has 13 amino acids. Trimming removed 0 bases from V and 6 bases from J, with 5 bases in between. Germline-derived CDR1 and CDR2 are MGHRA and YSYEKL. The CDR3 loop reads CASSQDNAGELFF. CDR3 in DNA: TGCGCCAGCAGCCAAGATAACGCCGGGGAGCTGTTTTTT.

The chain has TRBV20-1 and TRBJ1-1, with D perhaps TRBD1 (6 bases). Germline-derived CDR1 and CDR2 are DFQATT and SNEGSKA (reference sequence). Deletions cut 0 bases from V and 11 bases from J, with 19 bases between. The CDR3 has 14 residues. Written as DNA, the CDR3 is TGCAGTGCTAGAGAAGGAGGGGCAGGGGTAGGGGCTTTCTTT. The encoded protein is CSAREGGAGVGAFF.

This clonotype was counted a few times. The rearrangement uses TRBV7-2 and TRBJ2-1; D is perhaps TRBD1 (7 bases). Trimming removed 3 bases at V and 8 bases at J, with 11 bases between. There are 13 residues in the CDR3. Germline-derived CDR1 and CDR2 are SGHTA and FQGNSA. CDR3 sequence: CASSLTRGDEQFF. For the CDR3, the DNA is TGTGCCAGCAGCTTGACCAGGGGGGATGAGCAGTTCTTC.

V is TRBV6-1 and J is TRBJ1-4, with a possible D match to TRBD1 (5 bases). Trimming removed 5 bases from V and 8 bases from J, with 15 bases in between. The CDR3 runs 14 residues. CDR1 and CDR2 (germline): MNHNS, SASEGT. The CDR3 region has the DNA TGTGCCAGCAGTCAACAGGCCCTCCGGGAAAAACTGTTTTTT. This codes for CASSQQALREKLFF.